One and the same sample provided the 23 T cell receptor beta chains below, sequenced in a study of shared clonotypes between healthy human individuals. The method was immunoSEQ multiplex PCR; TCRdb's version includes in-frame clones alone and lacks a portion of them. The sample lists roughly 2.5 million clones, about 92% seen once, with about 0.13% in the top ten. Sequences were obtained from naive CD4+ T cells sorted from blood. Subset defined: CD45RA+ positively selected. Every receptor here comes from a man aged 18 to 35 in good health.

This chain joins TRBV28 and TRBJ2-1; 7 nucleotides agree with TRBD1. The CDR3 length is 15 residues. Germline lookup yields CDR1 MDHEN and CDR2 SYDVKM. After removal of 6 bases from V and 2 bases from J, the junction contained 7 bases not matched to a gene. CDR3 nucleotide sequence: TGTGCCAGCAGATCCACCGGGACAGCCTACAATGAGCAGTTCTTC. Amino acid sequence: CASRSTGTAYNEQFF.

The chain carries TRBV7-2 and TRBJ1-1; D is ambiguous. Trimming cost V 2 bases and J 0 bases, with 13 bases left between them. CDR3 size: 16 residues. CDR1 and CDR2 (germline): SGHTA, FQGNSA. This CDR3 is CASSLTANLMNTEAFF. The DNA of the CDR3 is TGTGCCAGCAGCTTAACTGCTAACCTGATGAACACTGAAGCTTTCTTT.

V and J are TRBV4-3 and TRBJ2-2; 8 bases map to TRBD2. The junction had 9 bases not matched to a gene; V was cut back by 2 bases and J by 4 bases. Germline V gene sequence: CDR1 LGHNA, CDR2 YSLEER. CDR3 length equals 17 residues. The CDR3 here is CASSQTSGTFLTGELFF. Written as DNA, the CDR3 is TGCGCCAGCAGCCAAACTAGCGGTACCTTCCTCACCGGGGAGCTGTTTTTT.

As regards this clone: The sample carries other DNA sequences with the same CDR3. The genes are TRBV10-3 and TRBJ2-7; 8 positions agree with TRBD1. This CDR3 has 13 residues. CDR1 ENHRY and CDR2 SYGVKD come from the germline V gene. V gave up 4 bases and J gave up 4 bases; unmatched junction bases: 3. The CDR3 region has the DNA TGTGCCATCAGTGCGAGACAGGGGTACGAGCAGTACTTC. This gives the protein CAISARQGYEQYF.

J is TRBJ1-3 and V is TRBV19; 10 positions match TRBD1. The length of the CDR3 is 15 residues. Trimming removed 6 bases from V and 2 bases from J; junction bases left unmatched: 4. Per the germline V gene, CDR1 is LNHDA and CDR2 is SQIVND (reference sequence). The CDR3 DNA follows: TGTGCCAGTAGAAAGACAGGGGGCGCTGGAAACACCATATATTTT. Its translation is CASRKTGGAGNTIYF.

Regarding this clone: This specimen includes other DNA sequences encoding the same CDR3. J is TRBJ2-7 and V is TRBV5-1; 9 bases match TRBD2. The V and J ends lost 2 bases and 2 bases, in that order; junction bases with no gene match: 2. The CDR3 consists of 14 residues. CDR1 SGHRS and CDR2 YFSETQ come from the germline V gene. CDR3 region: CASSFGGGAYEQYF. The CDR3 DNA is TGCGCCAGCAGCTTTGGCGGGGGGGCCTACGAGCAGTACTTC.

The rearrangement joins TRBV5-6 to TRBJ1-2; 8 bases map to TRBD1. In germline, CDR1 is SGHDT, CDR2 YYEEEE. Trimming took 4 bases from V and 8 from J; bases not matched to a gene: 13. This CDR3 has 15 amino acids. The CDR3 coding sequence is TGTGCCAGCAGCCCTCTTTACGGACAGGGTTACGGCTACACCTTC. Translating it yields CASSPLYGQGYGYTF.

This chain connects TRBV5-6 to TRBJ1-3; a weak D match, TRBD1 (6 bases). The CDR3 totals 15 residues. Germline V gene data show CDR1 as SGHDT and CDR2 as YYEEEE. The V gene lost 4 bases and the J gene lost 0 bases, with 11 bases spanning the gap. The CDR3 is CASSQTGSSGNTIYF. As DNA, the CDR3 is TGTGCCAGCAGCCAGACAGGATCCTCTGGAAACACCATATATTTT.

The chain is built from TRBV5-1 and TRBJ2-3, with TRBD1 identical over 7 bases. This CDR3 comprises 16 residues. CDR1 and CDR2 from the germline V gene are SGHRS and YFSETQ. V trimming: 5 bases; J trimming: 3 bases; junction bases outside the gene matches: 12. The CDR3 reads CASRGPGQKTTDTQYF. Written as DNA, the CDR3 is TGCGCCAGCAGGGGACCGGGACAGAAGACAACAGATACGCAGTATTTT.

The V call is TRBV19, the J call TRBJ1-3; 7 nucleotides agree with TRBD1. V shed 5 bases and J 3 bases; nucleotides not matched to a gene: 10. CDR1 and CDR2 from the germline V gene are LNHDA and SQIVND (reference sequence). The CDR3 is made up of 16 amino acids. CDR3 nucleotide sequence: TGTGCCAGTAGTTCGCTTTTGGGACAGATTGGAAACACCATATATTTT. Protein sequence: CASSSLLGQIGNTIYF.

This clone showed up just a few times. The same CDR3 also results from other DNA sequences found in this sample. In DNA form, the CDR3 reads TGTGCCAGCTCGCCCGGGACAGTCAACACTGAAGCTTTCTTT. Its protein product is CASSPGTVNTEAFF. The J gene is TRBJ1-1, the V gene TRBV18, with 7 nucleotides matching TRBD1. The ends lost 6 bases at V and 2 bases at J; junction bases unmatched: 6. CDR3 length equals 14 residues. CDR1 and CDR2 (germline): KGHSH, LQKENI.

This chain uses TRBV5-1 with TRBJ2-5; 14 nucleotides line up with TRBD2. This CDR3 is built from 15 residues. Germline CDR1 SGHRS, CDR2 YFSETQ. After removal of 5 bases from V and 5 bases from J, the junction contained 5 bases not matched to a gene. CDR3 nucleotides: TGCGCCAGCAGTTTGACTAGCGGGGGGGCTGAGACCCAGTACTTC. Amino acid sequence: CASSLTSGGAETQYF.

The chain combines TRBV18 with TRBJ1-2, with D tentatively TRBD1 (5 bases). The germline V gene has CDR1 KGHSH and CDR2 LQKENI. The CDR3 totals 13 residues. Deletions cut 4 bases from V and 4 bases from J, with 10 bases between. Written as DNA, the CDR3 is TGTGCCAGCTCACGGGGGAGTTCCTATGGCTACACCTTC. This gives the protein CASSRGSSYGYTF.

This clone showed up just a few times. The same CDR3 also results from other DNA sequences found in this sample. The gene calls are TRBV5-6 and TRBJ1-5, with D unclear. Germline V gene lookup returns CDR1 SGHDT and CDR2 YYEEEE. V shed 1 base and J shed 0 bases, with 2 bases lying between them. The CDR3 sequence is 13 residues long. CDR3 sequence reads: CASSLYSNQPQHF. The CDR3 DNA sequence: TGTGCCAGCAGCTTGTATAGCAATCAGCCCCAGCATTTT. The full variable domain, rest sourced from reference TRBV5-6 and TRBJ1-5, is DAGVTQSPTHLIKTRGQQVTLRCSPKSGHDTVSWYQQALGQGPQFIFQYYEEEERQRGNFPDRFSGHQFPNYSSELNVNALLLGDSALYLCASSLYSNQPQHFGDGTRLSIL.

This chain connects TRBV5-1 to TRBJ2-3, with D unclear. Between the trimmed V and J ends, which lost 0 bases and 2 bases, there was a span of 7 bases. Germline V CDR1 and CDR2: SGHRS, YFSETQ. This CDR3 is 14 amino acids long. The CDR3 loop reads CASSLVLFTDTQYF. CDR3 bases: TGCGCCAGCAGCTTGGTCCTTTTCACAGATACGCAGTATTTT.

As concerns this clone: Other DNA sequences of this sample code for an identical CDR3. V gene TRBV6-5 combines with J gene TRBJ1-1; maybe TRBD1 (6 bases). The length of the CDR3 is 14 residues. The germline gives CDR1 MNHEY, CDR2 SVGAGI. V was trimmed by 0 bases and J by 4 bases, leaving 9 bases between them. The CDR3 sequence is CASSYSRGATEAFF. CDR3 in DNA: TGTGCCAGCAGTTACTCTCGGGGGGCCACTGAAGCTTTCTTT.

This chain uses TRBV9 with TRBJ2-7; D may be TRBD1 (6 bases). The CDR3 extends over 15 amino acids. Germline V gene data show CDR1 as SGDLS and CDR2 as YYNGEE. The V end lost 1 base, the J end lost 6 bases, and 17 bases lay between the germline ends. CDR3: CASSVRAGELCEQYF. For the CDR3, the DNA is TGTGCCAGCAGCGTAAGGGCAGGGGAGTTGTGCGAGCAGTACTTC.

V gene TRBV11-2 combines with J gene TRBJ1-5, with TRBD1 matching 9 bases. Looked up from germline, CDR1 is SGHAT and CDR2 is FQNNGV. The V segment lost 4 bases and the J segment 3 bases; nucleotides outside the gene matches: 7. This CDR3 is 16 amino acids long. CDR3 DNA: TGTGCCAGCAGCTCTACAGGGGGCTTATTCAATCAGCCCCAGCATTTT. It is translated as CASSSTGGLFNQPQHF.

The J gene is TRBJ2-7, the V gene TRBV6-6; D unresolved. V gave up 2 bases and J gave up 7 bases, with 6 bases separating them. This CDR3 has 11 amino acids. CDR1 MNHNY and CDR2 SVGAGI come from the germline V gene (reference sequence). The CDR3 here is CASSYIQEQYF. Here the CDR3 DNA reads TGTGCCAGCAGTTACATCCAGGAGCAGTACTTC.

This chain links TRBV18 with TRBJ2-5, with 14 bases aligning to TRBD2. The junction had 11 bases not matched to a gene; V was cut back by 6 bases and J by 5 bases. There are 17 residues in the CDR3. Per germline, CDR1 KGHSH and CDR2 LQKENI. In DNA form, the CDR3 reads TGTGCCAGCTCCTCCGGACTAGCGGGGGGCCTGGGGGAGACCCAGTACTTC. Encoded protein: CASSSGLAGGLGETQYF.

This chain uses TRBV11-2 with TRBJ1-3; D unresolved. CDR1 is SGHAT and CDR2 is FQNNGV in the germline V gene. Trimming took 5 bases from V and 8 from J, leaving 13 bases between them. The CDR3 has 13 amino acids. Written as DNA, the CDR3 is TGTGCCAGCAGCCAAGACGGGAGGGACACCATATATTTT. It is translated as CASSQDGRDTIYF.

V and J are TRBV10-2 and TRBJ1-2; D is uncertain. Germline CDR1 WSHSY, CDR2 SAAADI. The length of the CDR3 is 13 residues. Trimming removed 2 bases from V and 6 bases from J, with 10 bases in between. The CDR3 bases are TGCGCCAGCAGTGAGGGGCTGTGGAATGGCTACACCTTC. Translating it yields CASSEGLWNGYTF.

V and J are TRBV4-1 and TRBJ1-5; the D gene is possibly TRBD1 (5 bases). V gave up 3 bases and J gave up 0 bases, with 15 bases separating them. The CDR3 has 17 amino acids. Germline assignment: CDR1 MGHRA and CDR2 YSYEKL. CDR3 amino acids: CASSHSPPGGSNQPQHF. CDR3 nucleotides: TGCGCCAGCAGCCACTCTCCTCCGGGGGGTAGCAATCAGCCCCAGCATTTT.